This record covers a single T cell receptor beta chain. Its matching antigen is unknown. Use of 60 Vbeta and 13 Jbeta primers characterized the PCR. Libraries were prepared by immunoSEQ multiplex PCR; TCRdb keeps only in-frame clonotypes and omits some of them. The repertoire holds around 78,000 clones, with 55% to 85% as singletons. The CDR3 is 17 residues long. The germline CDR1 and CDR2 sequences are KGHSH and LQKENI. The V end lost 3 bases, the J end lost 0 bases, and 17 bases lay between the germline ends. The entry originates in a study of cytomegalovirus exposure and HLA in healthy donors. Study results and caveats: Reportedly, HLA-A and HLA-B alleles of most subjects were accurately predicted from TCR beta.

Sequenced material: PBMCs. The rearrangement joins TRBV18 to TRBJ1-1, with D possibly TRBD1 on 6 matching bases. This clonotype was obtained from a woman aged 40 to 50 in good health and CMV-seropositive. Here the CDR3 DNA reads TGTGCCAGCTCACCCGACAGGAGCAACCCCATGAACACTGAAGCTTTCTTT. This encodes CASSPDRSNPMNTEAFF.